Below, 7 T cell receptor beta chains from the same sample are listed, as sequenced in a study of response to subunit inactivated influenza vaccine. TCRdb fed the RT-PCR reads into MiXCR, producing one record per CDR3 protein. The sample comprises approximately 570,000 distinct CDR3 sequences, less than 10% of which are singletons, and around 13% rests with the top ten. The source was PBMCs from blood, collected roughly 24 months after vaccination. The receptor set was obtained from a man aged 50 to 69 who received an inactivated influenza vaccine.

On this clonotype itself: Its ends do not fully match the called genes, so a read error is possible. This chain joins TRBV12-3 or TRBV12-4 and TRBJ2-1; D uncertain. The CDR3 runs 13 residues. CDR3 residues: CASSLGSGDEQFF. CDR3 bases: TGTGCCAGCAGCTTAGGGTCCGGCGATGAGCAGTTCTTC.

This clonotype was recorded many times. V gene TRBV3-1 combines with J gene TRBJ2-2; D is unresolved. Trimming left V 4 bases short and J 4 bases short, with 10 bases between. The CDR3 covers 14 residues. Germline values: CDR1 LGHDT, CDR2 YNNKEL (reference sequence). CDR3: CASSLDTATGELFF. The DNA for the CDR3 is TGTGCCAGCAGCCTCGACACTGCCACCGGGGAGCTGTTTTTT. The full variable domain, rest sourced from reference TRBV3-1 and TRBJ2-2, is DTAVSQTPKYLVTQMGNDKSIKCEQNLGHDTMYWYKQDSKKFLKIMFSYNNKELIINETVPNRFSPKSPDKAHLNLHINSLELGDSAVYFCASSLDTATGELFFGEGSRLTVL.

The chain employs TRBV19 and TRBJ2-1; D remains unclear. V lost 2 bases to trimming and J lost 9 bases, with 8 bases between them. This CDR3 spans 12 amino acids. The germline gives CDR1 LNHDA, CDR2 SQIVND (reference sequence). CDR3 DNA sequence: TGTGCCAGTAGTATAAATTCTGGTGAGCAGTTCTTC. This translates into CASSINSGEQFF.

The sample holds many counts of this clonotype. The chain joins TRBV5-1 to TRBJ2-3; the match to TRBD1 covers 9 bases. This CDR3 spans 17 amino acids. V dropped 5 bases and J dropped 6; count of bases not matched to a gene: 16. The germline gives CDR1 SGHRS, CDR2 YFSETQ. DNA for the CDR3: TGCGCCAGCAGTCGGGGTCGGGACAGGGTATCCTCCGATACGCAGTATTTT. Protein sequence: CASSRGRDRVSSDTQYF.

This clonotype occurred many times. The CDR3 loop reads CSASAGTGGYEQYF. CDR3 DNA: TGCAGTGCTAGTGCCGGGACAGGGGGCTACGAGCAGTACTTC. The genes are TRBV20-1 and TRBJ2-7, with TRBD1 matching 11 bases. Trimming cost V 3 bases and J 3 bases; bases outside gene matches: 4. Germline CDR1 DFQATT, CDR2 SNEGSKA (reference sequence). The CDR3 has 14 residues.

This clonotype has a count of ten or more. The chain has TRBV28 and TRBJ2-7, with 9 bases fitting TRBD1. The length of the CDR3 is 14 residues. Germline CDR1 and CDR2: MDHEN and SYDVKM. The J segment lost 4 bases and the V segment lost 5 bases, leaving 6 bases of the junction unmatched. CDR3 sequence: CASSGDRDFYEQYF. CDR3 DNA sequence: TGTGCCAGCAGTGGGGACAGGGATTTTTACGAGCAGTACTTC.

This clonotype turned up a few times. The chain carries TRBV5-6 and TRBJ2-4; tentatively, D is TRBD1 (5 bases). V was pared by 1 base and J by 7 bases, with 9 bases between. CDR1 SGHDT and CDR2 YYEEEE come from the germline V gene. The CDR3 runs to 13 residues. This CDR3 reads CASSLLGVNIQYF. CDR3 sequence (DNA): TGTGCCAGCAGCTTGCTAGGGGTCAACATTCAGTACTTC.